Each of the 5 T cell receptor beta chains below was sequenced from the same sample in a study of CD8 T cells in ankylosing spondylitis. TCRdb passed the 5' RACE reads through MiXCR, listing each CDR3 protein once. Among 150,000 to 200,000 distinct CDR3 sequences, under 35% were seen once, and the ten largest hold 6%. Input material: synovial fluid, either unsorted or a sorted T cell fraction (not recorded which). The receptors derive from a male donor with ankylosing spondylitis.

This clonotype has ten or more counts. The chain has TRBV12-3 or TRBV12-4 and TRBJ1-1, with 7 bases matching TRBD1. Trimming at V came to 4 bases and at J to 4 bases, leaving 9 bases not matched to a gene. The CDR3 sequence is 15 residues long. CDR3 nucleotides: TGTGCCAGCAGTTGGGCCGACAGGGAGGGCACTGAAGCTTTCTTT. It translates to CASSWADREGTEAFF.

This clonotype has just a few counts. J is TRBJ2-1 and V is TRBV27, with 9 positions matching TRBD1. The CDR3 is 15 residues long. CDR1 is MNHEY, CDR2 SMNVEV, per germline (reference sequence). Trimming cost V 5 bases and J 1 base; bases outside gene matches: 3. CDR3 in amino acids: CASSTGTGSYNEQFF. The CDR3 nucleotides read TGTGCCAGCAGTACCGGGACAGGGTCCTACAATGAGCAGTTCTTC.

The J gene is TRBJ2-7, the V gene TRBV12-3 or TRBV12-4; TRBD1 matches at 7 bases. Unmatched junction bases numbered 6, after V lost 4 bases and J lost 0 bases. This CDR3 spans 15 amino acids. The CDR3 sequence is CASSSEGGISYEQYF. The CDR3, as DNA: TGTGCCAGCAGTTCGGAAGGGGGCATCTCCTACGAGCAGTACTTC.

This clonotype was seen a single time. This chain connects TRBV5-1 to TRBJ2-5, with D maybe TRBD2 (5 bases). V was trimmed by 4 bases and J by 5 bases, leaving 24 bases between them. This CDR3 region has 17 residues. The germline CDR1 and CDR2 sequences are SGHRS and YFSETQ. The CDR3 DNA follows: TGCGCCAGCAGCCTCTCACTAGGTATTGGTGGATATGAGACCCAGTACTTC. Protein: CASSLSLGIGGYETQYF.

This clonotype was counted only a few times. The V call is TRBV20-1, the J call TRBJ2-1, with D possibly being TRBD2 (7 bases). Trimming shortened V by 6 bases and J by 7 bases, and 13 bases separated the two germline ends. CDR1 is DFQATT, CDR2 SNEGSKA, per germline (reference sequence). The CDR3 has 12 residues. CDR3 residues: CSATRGGNEQFF. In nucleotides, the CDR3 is TGCAGTGCCACAAGGGGGGGAAATGAGCAGTTCTTC.